Listed here are 19 T cell receptor beta chains from one sample, sequenced in a study (dated by TCRdb to 2015 to 2016). Library prep was done by RT-PCR. Sequencing was performed on an Illumina MiSeq. In TCRdb, the public reads were trimmed at Q25 with fastp and aligned with MiXCR, with productive beta chains retained. A single entry per CDR3 protein holds the most common genes and DNA from its merged rows. The sample yields about 680,000 distinct CDR3 sequences; approximately 15% were counted once. 3% to 4.5% of the sample lies in the top ten. Source material: memory CD4+ T cells from blood. These TCRs come from a female donor in good health, serving as a healthy control.

This clonotype has a handful of counts. This sequence joins TRBV15 and TRBJ1-3; D call uncertain. The length of the CDR3 is 15 residues. Germline loops: CDR1 LNHNV, CDR2 YYDKDF (reference sequence). V lost 2 bases to trimming and J lost 2 bases, with 10 bases between them. The CDR3: CATSRQEGAGNTIYF. In DNA form, the CDR3 reads TGTGCCACCAGCAGACAAGAGGGAGCTGGAAACACCATATATTTT. Full variable domain (remainder filled in from reference TRBV15 and TRBJ1-3): DAMVIQNPRYQVTQFGKPVTLSCSQTLNHNVMYWYQQKSSQAPKLLFHYYDKDFNNEADTPDNFQSRRPNTSFCFLDIRSPGLGDTAMYLCATSRQEGAGNTIYFGEGSWLTVV.

A few counts support this clonotype. This chain links TRBV20-1 with TRBJ1-5, with D possibly being TRBD1 (5 bases). This CDR3 comprises 13 residues. The V end lost 6 bases, the J end lost 0 bases, and 9 bases lay between the germline ends. Germline lookup yields CDR1 DFQATT and CDR2 SNEGSKA (reference sequence). This chain's CDR3 is CSAGGDSNQPQHF. The CDR3 coding sequence is TGCAGTGCGGGGGGGGATAGCAATCAGCCCCAGCATTTT.

There are a few counts of this clonotype. V usage is TRBV6-1 and J usage is TRBJ2-7; no clear D. Looked up from germline, CDR1 is MNHNS and CDR2 is SASEGT. The CDR3 has 12 residues. V lost 2 bases to trimming and J lost 0 bases, with 2 bases between them. The CDR3 sequence: CASSEISYEQYF. CDR3 in DNA: TGTGCCAGCAGTGAAATCTCCTACGAGCAGTACTTC.

The rearrangement links TRBV7-2 to TRBJ2-3; TRBD1 is a possible D gene (6 bases). The CDR3 totals 15 residues. Trimming pared 5 bases from V and 5 bases from J, leaving 17 bases between. The V gene's germline CDR1 is SGHTA and CDR2 FQGNSA. The CDR3 spells CASSRNRAVEDTQYF. CDR3 coding DNA: TGTGCCAGCAGCCGAAACAGGGCAGTCGAAGATACGCAGTATTTT.

This clonotype has only a few counts. The chain is built from TRBV20-1 and TRBJ1-5, with D perhaps TRBD1 (6 bases). Germline V gives CDR1 DFQATT, CDR2 SNEGSKA (reference sequence). Trimming shortened V by 0 bases and J by 3 bases, and 15 bases separated the two germline ends. The CDR3 extends over 16 amino acids. The CDR3 DNA is TGCAGTGCTAGAGATGGGGGCCGACGGATCAATCAGCCCCAGCATTTT. This gives the protein CSARDGGRRINQPQHF.

This chain connects TRBV18 to TRBJ2-5; D not certain. This CDR3 contains 15 residues. Between the trimmed V and J ends, which lost 0 bases and 2 bases, there was a span of 10 bases. CDR1 and CDR2 from the germline V gene are KGHSH and LQKENI. CDR3 sequence: CASSPPGRYQETQYF. Written as DNA, the CDR3 is TGTGCCAGCTCACCACCCGGCAGGTATCAAGAGACCCAGTACTTC.

This rearrangement joins TRBV12-3 or TRBV12-4 to TRBJ2-3, with D unclear. The CDR3 is 13 amino acids. V lost 1 base to trimming and J lost 9 bases, with 11 bases between them. The CDR3 reads CASSLEARQTQYF. As DNA, the CDR3 is TGTGCCAGCAGTTTAGAGGCCAGGCAAACGCAGTATTTT.

This chain joins TRBV28 and TRBJ1-5, with D perhaps TRBD1 (5 bases). CDR1 and CDR2 from the germline V gene are MDHEN and SYDVKM. Trimming removed 5 bases at V and 5 bases at J, with 22 bases between. CDR3 size: 17 residues. The CDR3 DNA sequence: TGTGCCAGCAGTCTCCCCGGATGGACGGGGCTTGATCAGCCCCAGCATTTT. Protein: CASSLPGWTGLDQPQHF.

Ten or more counts support this clonotype. The rearrangement links TRBV15 to TRBJ1-5; 9 nucleotides match TRBD1. Germline assignment: CDR1 LNHNV and CDR2 YYDKDF (reference sequence). The CDR3 totals 16 residues. Germline trimming cut 4 bases from V and 7 bases from J; bases unmatched to any gene: 11. The CDR3, as DNA: TGTGCCACCAGCACGCTACCGGGACAGGGATTCCAGCCCCAGCATTTT. Translated: CATSTLPGQGFQPQHF.

The V call is TRBV28, the J call TRBJ2-1; 13 bases map to TRBD2. This CDR3 comprises 14 residues. CDR1 and CDR2 (germline): MDHEN, SYDVKM. J was trimmed by 14 bases and V by 3 bases; bases with no gene match: 7. CDR3: CASSLATTSGRKFF. The CDR3 DNA follows: TGTGCCAGCAGTTTGGCCACGACTAGCGGGAGGAAGTTCTTC.

This clonotype was seen more than once but under ten times. The V and J genes are TRBV27 and TRBJ1-1, with 7 positions matching TRBD1. J was trimmed by 5 bases and V by 4 bases; bases with no gene match: 7. Germline CDR1 is MNHEY and CDR2 is SMNVEV (reference sequence). The CDR3 runs to 14 residues. The CDR3 reads CASSWRGRGTEAFF. The CDR3 coding sequence is TGTGCCAGCAGTTGGAGGGGGCGTGGGACTGAAGCTTTCTTT.

The table lists this clonotype with many counts. The CDR3 spells CASSLYGSGDGELFF. The CDR3 coding sequence is TGTGCCAGCAGTTTATACGGGAGTGGGGACGGGGAGCTGTTTTTT. The chain combines TRBV27 with TRBJ2-2; maybe TRBD2 (6 bases). The CDR3 runs 15 residues. Germline CDR1 reads MNHEY; CDR2 reads SMNVEV (reference sequence). The V gene lost 1 base and the J gene lost 7 bases, with 13 bases spanning the gap.

V gene TRBV2 combines with J gene TRBJ2-3, with 7 nucleotides matching TRBD2. This CDR3 has 14 residues. Germline trimming cut 6 bases from V and 4 bases from J; bases unmatched to any gene: 7. Germline CDR1 and CDR2: SNHLY and FYNNEI. The DNA of the CDR3 is TGTGCCAGCAGGGCGGGAGAAGGCCCAGATACGCAGTATTTT. Its translation: CASRAGEGPDTQYF.

The table lists this clonotype with many counts. This chain uses TRBV7-3 with TRBJ2-2; 8 positions agree with TRBD1. Trimming at V came to 4 bases and at J to 1 base, leaving 5 bases not matched to a gene. Germline CDR1 SGHTA, CDR2 FQGTGA. The CDR3 runs to 16 residues. The CDR3 sequence: CASSSSGTGNTGELFF. CDR3 bases: TGTGCCAGCAGCTCCTCCGGGACAGGGAACACCGGGGAGCTGTTTTTT.

This clonotype was recorded many times. V and J are TRBV15 and TRBJ1-1; tentatively, D is TRBD1 (5 bases). Germline values: CDR1 LNHNV, CDR2 YYDKDF (reference sequence). The CDR3 is made up of 14 amino acids. V lost 4 bases to trimming and J lost 0 bases, with 9 bases between them. CDR3 sequence reads: CATSTRAMNTEAFF. As DNA, the CDR3 is TGTGCCACCAGCACCAGGGCCATGAACACTGAAGCTTTCTTT.

V and J are TRBV6-6 and TRBJ1-2; D remains unclear. The V gene lost 2 bases and the J gene lost 5 bases, with 3 bases spanning the gap. CDR1 and CDR2 (germline): MNHNY, SVGAGI (reference sequence). The CDR3 has 11 amino acids. This chain's CDR3 is CASSYDYGYTF. CDR3 sequence (DNA): TGTGCCAGCAGTTACGATTATGGCTACACCTTC.

This clonotype was detected a few times. The genes are TRBV5-4 and TRBJ2-1; D may match TRBD1 or TRBD2 (5 bases each). Germline CDR1 reads SGHNT; CDR2 reads YYREEE (reference sequence). V was trimmed by 4 bases and J by 3 bases, leaving 11 bases between them. CDR3 length: 14 amino acids. For the CDR3, the DNA is TGTGCCAGCAGCCCGGGACGAGACTACAATGAGCAGTTCTTC. Its translation is CASSPGRDYNEQFF.

This clonotype was observed a few times. The chain carries TRBV27 and TRBJ2-1; D remains ambiguous. The V gene's germline CDR1 is MNHEY and CDR2 SMNVEV (reference sequence). The CDR3 spans 13 residues. With 10 bases removed from V and 9 bases from J, the gap between germline ends came to 19 bases. As DNA, the CDR3 is TGTGCCACCGCCGCGGTCGCTCTGGGTGAGCAGTTCTTC. Translated: CATAAVALGEQFF.

Many counts were recorded for this clonotype. The chain has TRBV7-9 and TRBJ1-2; no definite D call. V was cut by 0 bases and J by 6 bases, with 8 bases left in between. CDR1 SEHNR and CDR2 FQNEAQ come from the germline V gene (reference sequence). There are 13 residues in the CDR3. CDR3 DNA: TGTGCCAGCAGCTTAGCGATAGGTGATGGCTACACCTTC. This gives the protein CASSLAIGDGYTF.